The present T cell receptor beta chain was sequenced within a study of blood T cells in healthy people across ages. The second PCR ran about 6 to 12 cycles with a sample-barcoded 5' primer and J-beta primers. TCRdb reprocessed the 5' RACE reads with MiXCR, giving one entry per CDR3 protein. Here the sample spans hundreds of thousands of distinct CDR3 sequences, about 48% being singletons. From germline, CDR1 is ENHRY and CDR2 SYGVKD. The CDR3 consists of 12 residues. V lost 8 bases and J 0 bases, leaving 5 bases between the germline ends. Only one count was recorded for this clonotype. The specimen sequenced was blood. The chain has TRBV10-3 and TRBJ1-5; D is unresolved. The receptor was isolated from a man in his thirties or forties in good health. The DNA of the CDR3 is TGTGCCATCGGACTTAGCAATCAGCCCCAGCATTTT. It is translated as CAIGLSNQPQHF.